This T cell receptor beta chain came from a study of graft-versus-host responses after intestinal transplantation. Study at large: Recipients uniformly received anti-thymocyte globulin induction, followed by tacrolimus and steroids for three to four years.

Findings of the study overall: GvH clones were found in recipient marrow; some appeared first in ileum or blood.

A word on this clone: Its antigen is not identified.

CDR3 size: 13 residues. Germline assignment: CDR1 SGHAT and CDR2 FQNNGV. The ends were cut back, 5 bases at V and 4 bases at J, with 9 bases in the middle. Data came from immunoSEQ multiplex PCR; TCRdb stores just in-frame clones and leaves some out. The sample lists over 100,000 clones; more than 90% were seen once. The clonotype comes from a human donor who was the organ donor for an intestinal transplant. The starting material was unstimulated CD4+ T cells sorted from spleen or lymph node cells, obtained before transplant. The chain links TRBV11-2 to TRBJ1-5; maybe TRBD1 (5 bases). The CDR3 coding sequence is TGTGCCAGCAGCCAAGACAGAAATCAGCCCCAGCATTTT. The encoded protein is CASSQDRNQPQHF. Full variable domain (rest looked up from reference TRBV11-2 and TRBJ1-5): EAGVAQSPRYKIIEKRQSVAFWCNPISGHATLYWYQQILGQGPKLLIQFQNNGVVDDSQLPKDRFSAERLKGVDSTLKIQPAKLEDSAVYLCASSQDRNQPQHFGDGTRLSIL.